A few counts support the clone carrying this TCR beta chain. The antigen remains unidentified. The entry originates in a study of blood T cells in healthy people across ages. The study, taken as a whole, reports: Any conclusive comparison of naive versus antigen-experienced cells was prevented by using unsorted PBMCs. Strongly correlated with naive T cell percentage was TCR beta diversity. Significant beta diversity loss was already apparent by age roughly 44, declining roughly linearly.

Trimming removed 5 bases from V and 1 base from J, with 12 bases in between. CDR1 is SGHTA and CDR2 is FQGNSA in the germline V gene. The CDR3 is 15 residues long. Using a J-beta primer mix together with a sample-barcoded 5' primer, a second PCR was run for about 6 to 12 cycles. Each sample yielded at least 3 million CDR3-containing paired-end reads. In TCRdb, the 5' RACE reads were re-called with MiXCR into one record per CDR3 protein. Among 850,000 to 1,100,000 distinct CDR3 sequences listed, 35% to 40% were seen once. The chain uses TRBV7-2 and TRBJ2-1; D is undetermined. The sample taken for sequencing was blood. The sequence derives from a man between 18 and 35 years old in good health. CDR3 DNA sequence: TGTGCCAGCAGCACTGACGGCATATCCTACAATGAGCAGTTCTTC. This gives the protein CASSTDGISYNEQFF.